The 19 T cell receptor beta chains in this list originate from one sample, sequenced in a study of T cells in Graves' hyperthyroidism and ophthalmopathy. Regions amplified from RNA transcripts were the TCR beta CDR3 regions. During a first-round RT-PCR of the TCR CDR3, the HTBI primer set was used. TCRdb passed the multiplex PCR reads through MiXCR, listing each CDR3 protein once. The sample has 400,000 to 600,000 distinct CDR3 sequences; less than 25% are singletons. The sequencing sample was made of blood. The source is a man aged 18 to 30 with Graves' hyperthyroidism.

In its sample, this clonotype was seen a few times. One end of the junction varies from germline; a read error may be responsible. The chain employs TRBV24-1 and TRBJ1-6, with D hard to call. This CDR3 region has 14 residues. The germline CDR1 and CDR2 sequences are KGHDR and SFDVKD. This chain's CDR3 is CVTKDHIPGSPLHF. DNA of the CDR3: TGTGTCACCAAGGACCATATCCCGGGGTCACCCCTCCACTTT.

CDR3 residues: CASSPDTTNTGELFF. The CDR3 region has the DNA TGCGCCAGCAGCCCGGACACCACGAACACCGGGGAGCTGTTTTTT. The V gene is TRBV5-1, the J gene TRBJ2-2, with D tentatively TRBD1 (5 bases). The germline V gene encodes CDR1 SGHRS and CDR2 YFSETQ. This CDR3 spans 15 amino acids. Trimming shortened V by 4 bases and J by 0 bases, and 10 bases separated the two germline ends.

J is TRBJ1-5 and V is TRBV6-1; D may be TRBD1 (6 bases). Germline V gene lookup returns CDR1 MNHNS and CDR2 SASEGT. The CDR3 contains 17 residues. The ends were cut back, 7 bases at V and 5 bases at J, with 24 bases in the middle. CDR3 nucleotides: TGTGCCAGCATAGTTTTGGACAGATACCCCGATTATCAGCCCCAGCATTTT. This encodes CASIVLDRYPDYQPQHF.

This clonotype was counted many times. This chain uses TRBV2 with TRBJ1-1; the D gene is possibly TRBD1 (5 bases). Trimming left V 10 bases short and J 3 bases short, with 18 bases between. CDR3 length: 14 residues. From germline, CDR1 is SNHLY and CDR2 FYNNEI. DNA for the CDR3: TGTGCCACCAGAAATGGGGGATGGGACACTGAAGCTTTCTTT. Translation: CATRNGGWDTEAFF.

This clonotype was recorded many times. V gene TRBV11-2 combines with J gene TRBJ2-5; maybe TRBD1 (6 bases). This CDR3 has 13 residues. From germline, CDR1 is SGHAT and CDR2 FQNNGV. The V end lost 3 bases, the J end lost 3 bases, and 8 bases lay between the germline ends. CDR3 nucleotide sequence: TGTGCCAGCAGCTTCGGGACAAAAGAGACCCAGTACTTC. Encoded protein: CASSFGTKETQYF.

Notes on this clonotype: Relative to the germline gene, one junction end is altered; a read error may explain this. The genes are TRBV2 and TRBJ2-2; perhaps TRBD2 as D (7 bases). CDR3 length: 15 amino acids. Germline loops: CDR1 SNHLY, CDR2 FYNNEI. The DNA for the CDR3 is TGTGCCAGCAGTGACGACAGGCGGGGGACCGGGGAGCTGCTTTTT. This codes for CASSDDRRGTGELLF.

In regard to this clonotype: This sequence may be a read error, since a much larger clone differs from it by one base. The chain joins TRBV6-1 to TRBJ2-7; 7 bases match TRBD2. The CDR3 covers 11 residues. Germline V gene sequence: CDR1 MNHNS, CDR2 SASEGT. CDR3 coding DNA: TGTGCCGGGGGAGGGGTCTACGGGCAGTACTTC. Its protein is CAGGGVYGQYF.

The J gene is TRBJ1-2, the V gene TRBV7-9; 8 nucleotides agree with TRBD1. From germline, CDR1 is SEHNR and CDR2 FQNEAQ (reference sequence). This CDR3 comprises 15 residues. V trimming: 2 bases; J trimming: 4 bases; junction bases outside the gene matches: 6. CDR3 coding DNA: TGTGCCAGCAGCTTACCTCAGGGGGCGAGCTATGGCTACACCTTC. This encodes CASSLPQGASYGYTF.

This clonotype was seen many times. This chain joins TRBV9 and TRBJ2-7; 8 bases fit TRBD1. This CDR3 comprises 16 residues. V dropped 3 bases and J dropped 5; count of bases not matched to a gene: 13. The germline V gene encodes CDR1 SGDLS and CDR2 YYNGEE. The CDR3 loop reads CASSGDPDRELNEQYF. The CDR3 DNA follows: TGTGCCAGCAGCGGGGATCCGGACAGGGAATTGAACGAGCAGTACTTC.

The sample holds many counts of this clonotype. The chain carries TRBV6-1 and TRBJ1-3; D is unclear. Germline V gene lookup returns CDR1 MNHNS and CDR2 SASEGT. Trimming took 7 bases from V and 0 from J, leaving 7 bases between them. The CDR3 consists of 13 residues. The CDR3 here is CASIGSSGNTIYF. In DNA, the CDR3 is TGTGCCAGCATAGGCAGCTCTGGAAACACCATATATTTT.

This clonotype was recorded many times. V and J are TRBV5-4 and TRBJ2-5; 7 bases are a match to TRBD1. The CDR3 consists of 15 residues. The V segment lost 2 bases and the J segment 1 base; nucleotides outside the gene matches: 5. The germline CDR1 and CDR2 sequences are SGHNT and YYREEE (reference sequence). The CDR3 nucleotides are TGTGCCAGCAGCTTCAGGGACAGCGCCCAAGAGACCCAGTACTTC. It encodes CASSFRDSAQETQYF.

The sample holds many counts of this clonotype. In DNA form, the CDR3 reads TGTGCCAGCAGTCCTTGGCGGGGGGGCTCCGGGGAGCTGTTTTTT. It codes for CASSPWRGGSGELFF. This sequence joins TRBV12-3 or TRBV12-4 and TRBJ2-2, with 9 bases lining up with TRBD2. V trimming: 5 bases; J trimming: 6 bases; junction bases outside the gene matches: 7. This CDR3 has 15 residues.

V and J are TRBV28 and TRBJ1-3; no definite D call. Germline V lookup: CDR1 MDHEN, CDR2 SYDVKM. This CDR3 has 15 residues. Trimming removed 8 bases from V and 1 base from J, with 15 bases in between. The CDR3 region has the DNA TGTGCCAGCCTTCTACGATATGCGTCTGGAAACACCATATATTTT. Its protein is CASLLRYASGNTIYF.

The table lists this clonotype with a few counts. V gene TRBV5-8 combines with J gene TRBJ1-3; maybe TRBD1 (5 bases). V was trimmed by 2 bases and J by 0 bases, leaving 12 bases between them. This CDR3 is 16 amino acids long. In germline, CDR1 is SGHTS, CDR2 YDEGEE. The CDR3 sequence: CASSFWGGSSGNTIYF. CDR3 coding DNA: TGTGCCAGCAGCTTTTGGGGGGGTTCCTCTGGAAACACCATATATTTT. The complete variable domain, with remaining parts taken from reference TRBV5-8 and TRBJ1-3, reads EAGVTQSPTHLIKTRGQQATLRCSPISGHTSVYWYQQALGLGLQFLLWYDEGEERNRGNFPPRFSGRQFPNYSSELNVNALELEDSALYLCASSFWGGSSGNTIYFGEGSWLTVV.

CDR3 sequence reads: CASSLEPGALAKNIQYF. The CDR3 bases are TGTGCCAGCAGCTTAGAGCCAGGGGCACTAGCCAAAAACATTCAGTACTTC. The chain joins TRBV7-9 to TRBJ2-4, with a possible D match to TRBD1 (6 bases). Germline-derived CDR1 and CDR2 are SEHNR and FQNEAQ (reference sequence). Trimming cost V 1 base and J 0 bases, with 13 bases left between them. The CDR3 has 17 residues.

This clonotype was counted many times. The chain recombines TRBV2 with TRBJ2-5; 7 bases are shared with TRBD2. Germline CDR1 and CDR2: SNHLY and FYNNEI. This CDR3 is 15 amino acids long. With V trimmed by 4 bases and J by 3 bases, 8 bases remained unmatched. The CDR3 loop is CASSGLLASEETQYF. CDR3 sequence (DNA): TGTGCCAGCAGTGGCCTACTAGCGAGCGAAGAGACCCAGTACTTC.

At least ten counts were recorded for this clonotype. V usage is TRBV7-8 and J usage is TRBJ1-5; D gene uncertain. Germline CDR1 and CDR2: SGHVS and FQNEAQ. V lost 3 bases and J lost 6, with 9 bases in between. This CDR3 is built from 13 residues. The chain's CDR3 is CASSLGAGQPQHF. CDR3 DNA sequence: TGTGCCAGCAGCTTGGGAGCAGGTCAGCCCCAGCATTTT.

This clonotype was seen a handful of times. The V gene is TRBV27, the J gene TRBJ1-6; possible D gene TRBD1, 6 bases. The germline V and J ends were trimmed by 7 bases and 10 bases, with 17 bases remaining between them. CDR3 length: 14 amino acids. The V gene's germline CDR1 is MNHEY and CDR2 SMNVEV (reference sequence). The CDR3 loop reads CASTPQGAGSPLHF. The CDR3 region has the DNA TGTGCCAGCACCCCACAGGGTGCCGGGTCACCCCTCCACTTT.

This clonotype was seen at least ten times. The V gene is TRBV29-1, the J gene TRBJ1-2; the D is unclear. This CDR3 region has 11 residues. V shed 1 base and J shed 7 bases, with 7 bases lying between them. Germline V CDR1 and CDR2: SQVTM, ANQGSEA. In nucleotides, the CDR3 is TGCAGCGTTGAAGGGACCGGTGGCTACACCTTC. Translated: CSVEGTGGYTF.